The 26 T cell receptor beta chains given below trace back to one sample, sequenced in a study of control samples from healthy donors and cancer patients (TCRdb year 2020). The library came from the immunoSEQ multiplex PCR assay. Entries here come from immuneACCESS through TCRdb and include only in-frame sequences with V and J called. Some clones fail to appear in such tables; in the studies checked, an unresolved V gene covers under half of the shortfall, and the cause of the remainder is unknown. This sample lists about 130,000 clones; over 90% were detected once. The top ten clones comprise 14% of the sample. The source material was PBMCs. Every receptor here comes from a man between 60 and 70 years old with colorectal cancer.

The V call is TRBV2, the J call TRBJ1-6, with D maybe TRBD1 (5 bases). Per germline, CDR1 SNHLY and CDR2 FYNNEI. There are 16 residues in the CDR3. V lost 4 bases to trimming and J lost 9 bases, with 19 bases between them. The CDR3 spells CASSGNPGRPSSPLHF. The CDR3 DNA reads as TGTGCCAGCAGTGGGAATCCAGGGCGCCCTAGTTCACCCCTCCACTTT.

DNA for the CDR3: TGTGCCAGCAGCCAACAGAGGAGAGAGACCCAGTACTTC. It translates to CASSQQRRETQYF. The chain combines TRBV3-1 (or the pseudogene TRBV3-2) with TRBJ2-5; D is uncertain. Trimming stripped 2 bases from V and 4 bases from J, with 8 bases between. Germline CDR1 reads LGHDT; CDR2 reads YNNKEL (reference sequence). The CDR3 length is 13 residues.

The chain couples TRBV10-3 to TRBJ2-1; D gene uncertain. This CDR3 has 13 residues. From germline, CDR1 is ENHRY and CDR2 SYGVKD. Trimming stripped 3 bases from V and 6 bases from J, with 9 bases between. As DNA, the CDR3 is TGTGCCATCAGTGATTTAGGGATCAATGAGCAGTTCTTC. Translating it yields CAISDLGINEQFF.

The V call is TRBV5-1, the J call TRBJ1-1, with 7 bases fitting TRBD1. Looked up from germline, CDR1 is SGHRS and CDR2 is YFSETQ. The length of the CDR3 is 16 residues. The V segment lost 3 bases and the J segment 2 bases; nucleotides outside the gene matches: 10. In DNA form, the CDR3 reads TGCGCCAGCAGCTCGGCTCTCAGGGGGGCCAACACTGAAGCTTTCTTT. Encoded protein: CASSSALRGANTEAFF.

V usage is TRBV20-1 and J usage is TRBJ1-1, with D hard to call. Trimming removed 6 bases at V and 1 base at J, with 6 bases between. Germline-derived CDR1 and CDR2 are DFQATT and SNEGSKA (reference sequence). The CDR3 is 11 amino acids. CDR3 amino acids: CSAAGNTEAFF. The CDR3 bases are TGCAGTGCAGCGGGGAACACTGAAGCTTTCTTT.

The rearrangement links TRBV7-2 to TRBJ2-5; D may correspond to TRBD1 or TRBD2 (5 bases each). The CDR3 consists of 15 residues. V was pared by 0 bases and J by 3 bases, with 11 bases between. Germline V gives CDR1 SGHTA, CDR2 FQGNSA. CDR3 in amino acids: CASSLARGREETQYF. In nucleotides, the CDR3 is TGTGCCAGCAGCTTAGCGAGGGGCAGGGAAGAGACCCAGTACTTC.

The V gene is TRBV7-2, the J gene TRBJ1-5; 8 bases fit TRBD1. The CDR3 length is 16 residues. Germline values: CDR1 SGHTA, CDR2 FQGNSA. Germline trimming cut 1 base from V and 5 bases from J; bases unmatched to any gene: 7. The CDR3 here is CASSLVAQGAYQPQHF. CDR3 in DNA: TGTGCCAGCAGCTTAGTGGCGCAGGGGGCTTATCAGCCCCAGCATTTT.

V gene TRBV29-1 combines with J gene TRBJ1-1, with D tentatively TRBD1 (6 bases). CDR1 is SQVTM, CDR2 ANQGSEA, per germline. The CDR3 length is 13 residues. Trimming removed 6 bases from V and 0 bases from J, with 11 bases in between. CDR3 bases: TGCAGCGTCAACAGGGTTGTGAACACTGAAGCTTTCTTT. It yields the protein CSVNRVVNTEAFF.

A few counts support this clone. The V call is TRBV24-1, the J call TRBJ2-5, with D perhaps matching TRBD2 (5 bases). V lost 3 bases and J lost 1, with 11 bases in between. CDR1 and CDR2 (germline): KGHDR, SFDVKD. CDR3 length: 15 amino acids. The CDR3 DNA follows: TGTGCCACCAGTGATCACGGACGGGGCCAAGAGACCCAGTACTTC. Translated, it gives CATSDHGRGQETQYF.

This chain links TRBV7-2 with TRBJ1-3; D remains unclear. The CDR3 spans 13 residues. Per germline, CDR1 SGHTA and CDR2 FQGNSA. V shed 3 bases and J shed 9 bases, with 12 bases lying between them. In nucleotides, the CDR3 is TGTGCCAGCAGCTTCCGGACCGAAAGCACCATATATTTT. Translation gives CASSFRTESTIYF.

A single count supports this clone. The J gene is TRBJ1-2, the V gene TRBV7-8; the match to TRBD1 covers 9 bases. The germline V gene has CDR1 SGHVS and CDR2 FQNEAQ. V dropped 5 bases and J dropped 2; count of bases not matched to a gene: 6. The CDR3 runs 15 residues. The CDR3 DNA reads TGTGCCAGCAGCCTTAACAGGGGGCCCAACTATGGCTACACCTTC. It codes for CASSLNRGPNYGYTF. The full variable domain, with the rest looked up from reference TRBV7-8 and TRBJ1-2, is GAGVSQSPRYKVAKRGQDVALRCDPISGHVSLFWYQQALGQGPEFLTYFQNEAQLDKSGLPSDRFFAERPEGSVSTLKIQRTQQEDSAVYLCASSLNRGPNYGYTFGSGTRLTVV.

The genes are TRBV4-1 and TRBJ1-1, with TRBD1 matching over 7 bases. V shed 5 bases, J shed 2 bases, and the junction held 8 bases outside the gene matches. The CDR3 contains 15 residues. Germline lookup yields CDR1 MGHRA and CDR2 YSYEKL. CDR3 loop: CASSSVGQVNTEAFF. The CDR3 DNA is TGCGCCAGCAGCTCGGTAGGACAGGTTAACACTGAAGCTTTCTTT.

The CDR3 coding sequence is TGTGCCTGGAGTGTGGGGACAGGGGGCGATGAGCAGTACTTC. This sequence encodes CAWSVGTGGDEQYF. The chain couples TRBV30 to TRBJ2-7; TRBD1 agrees at 12 bases. The CDR3 extends over 14 amino acids. With V trimmed by 0 bases and J by 7 bases, 4 bases remained unmatched. The germline V gene has CDR1 GTSNPN and CDR2 SVGIG (reference sequence).

V gene TRBV7-9 combines with J gene TRBJ1-2; D is ambiguous. This CDR3 is built from 14 residues. V was trimmed by 0 bases and J by 5 bases, leaving 10 bases between them. Germline lookup yields CDR1 SEHNR and CDR2 FQNEAQ (reference sequence). CDR3 region: CASSLASGGYGYTF. CDR3 bases: TGTGCCAGCAGCTTAGCTTCAGGCGGTTATGGCTACACCTTC.

The chain combines TRBV9 with TRBJ1-1; D ambiguous. There are 13 residues in the CDR3. Looked up from germline, CDR1 is SGDLS and CDR2 is YYNGEE. The V gene lost 0 bases and the J gene lost 2 bases, with 5 bases spanning the gap. CDR3 bases: TGTGCCAGCAGCGTAGCTGGAAACACTGAAGCTTTCTTT. Protein sequence: CASSVAGNTEAFF.

This chain uses TRBV5-1 with TRBJ2-1, with 11 bases lining up with TRBD1. CDR1 is SGHRS and CDR2 is YFSETQ in the germline V gene. The CDR3 sequence is 17 residues long. V lost 1 base and J lost 5; bases outside the gene matches: 8. The chain's CDR3 is CASSLYTGTGGDNEQFF. CDR3 nucleotide sequence: TGCGCCAGCAGCTTGTATACCGGGACAGGGGGAGACAATGAGCAGTTCTTC.

V is TRBV27 and J is TRBJ2-5, with TRBD1 matching over 9 bases. This CDR3 is built from 14 residues. Trimming cost V 6 bases and J 9 bases; bases outside gene matches: 11. Germline values: CDR1 MNHEY, CDR2 SMNVEV (reference sequence). The CDR3 nucleotides read TGTGCCAGCAGCCTAGACAGGGGGGGAACCCCCCAGTACTTC. This translates into CASSLDRGGTPQYF.

The rearrangement uses TRBV4-1 and TRBJ2-3; weak D call: TRBD2 (7 bases). The V and J ends lost 1 base and 2 bases respectively, with 13 bases between them. CDR1 is MGHRA, CDR2 YSYEKL, per germline. The CDR3 runs 16 residues. This chain's CDR3 is CASSQGWRGPTDTQYF. CDR3 DNA: TGCGCCAGCAGCCAAGGGTGGCGGGGGCCCACAGATACGCAGTATTTT.

This clone showed up just once. DNA for the CDR3: TGTGCCAGCAGTGCGCTAGCGTCCTACAATGAGCAGTTCTTC. It specifies CASSALASYNEQFF. This rearrangement joins TRBV2 to TRBJ2-1; tentatively, D is TRBD2 (6 bases). CDR1 is SNHLY, CDR2 FYNNEI, per germline. V lost 4 bases and J lost 1, with 8 bases in between. The CDR3 length is 14 residues.

The chain combines TRBV6-4 with TRBJ1-6; 7 bases are shared with TRBD1. Germline V CDR1 and CDR2: MRHNA, SNTAGT. This CDR3 is built from 14 residues. V lost 3 bases, J lost 8 bases, and 4 bases stayed unmatched. The CDR3 DNA reads TGTGCCAGCAGTGAAACAGGGGCGGATTCACCCCTCCACTTT. It encodes CASSETGADSPLHF.

The chain employs TRBV5-4 and TRBJ1-3; 10 positions match TRBD1. The trim removed 2 bases at V and 2 bases at J, leaving 10 bases unmatched. This CDR3 contains 18 residues. The V gene's germline CDR1 is SGHNT and CDR2 YYREEE (reference sequence). The DNA for the CDR3 is TGTGCCAGCAGCTTAGATTTCGGGACAGGGGTGCCTGGAAACACCATATATTTT. Translating gives CASSLDFGTGVPGNTIYF.

This sequence joins TRBV7-9 and TRBJ2-5, with 10 bases identical to TRBD2. The germline gives CDR1 SEHNR, CDR2 FQNEAQ (reference sequence). V gave up 5 bases and J gave up 5 bases; unmatched junction bases: 11. The CDR3 contains 16 residues. The CDR3 nucleotides read TGTGCCAGCAGCCTCGGGACTAGCGCCGAGCGGGAGACCCAGTACTTC. It is translated as CASSLGTSAERETQYF.

The genes are TRBV19 and TRBJ2-7; D is possibly TRBD1 or TRBD2 (5 bases each). Germline-derived CDR1 and CDR2 are LNHDA and SQIVND (reference sequence). Trimming stripped 3 bases from V and 5 bases from J, with 11 bases between. This CDR3 region has 13 residues. CDR3 region: CASSMGEGDEQYF. In DNA form, the CDR3 reads TGTGCCAGTAGTATGGGGGAAGGGGACGAGCAGTACTTC.

V is TRBV5-4 and J is TRBJ1-2; 7 bases are a match to TRBD1. This CDR3 spans 14 amino acids. Germline-derived CDR1 and CDR2 are SGHNT and YYREEE (reference sequence). Trimming took 0 bases from V and 6 from J; bases not matched to a gene: 5. In nucleotides, the CDR3 is TGTGCCAGCAGCTTGGACAGGGGACACAATGGCTACACCTTC. The encoded protein is CASSLDRGHNGYTF.

DNA of the CDR3: TGTGCCAGCAGTTCCGCAGGGGGCAATACTGAAGCTTTCTTT. It specifies CASSSAGGNTEAFF. The chain employs TRBV2 and TRBJ1-1, with TRBD1 matching 8 bases. This CDR3 is 14 amino acids long. V shed 5 bases, J shed 5 bases, and the junction held 7 bases outside the gene matches. From germline, CDR1 is SNHLY and CDR2 FYNNEI.

The V gene is TRBV27, the J gene TRBJ2-3; tentatively, D is TRBD1 or TRBD2 (5 bases each). Trimming cost V 5 bases and J 10 bases, with 19 bases left between them. The germline V gene encodes CDR1 MNHEY and CDR2 SMNVEV (reference sequence). The CDR3 has 14 amino acids. This CDR3 reads CASSPTGPQRAQYF. The CDR3 DNA reads as TGTGCCAGCAGTCCTACGGGGCCGCAAAGGGCGCAGTATTTT.